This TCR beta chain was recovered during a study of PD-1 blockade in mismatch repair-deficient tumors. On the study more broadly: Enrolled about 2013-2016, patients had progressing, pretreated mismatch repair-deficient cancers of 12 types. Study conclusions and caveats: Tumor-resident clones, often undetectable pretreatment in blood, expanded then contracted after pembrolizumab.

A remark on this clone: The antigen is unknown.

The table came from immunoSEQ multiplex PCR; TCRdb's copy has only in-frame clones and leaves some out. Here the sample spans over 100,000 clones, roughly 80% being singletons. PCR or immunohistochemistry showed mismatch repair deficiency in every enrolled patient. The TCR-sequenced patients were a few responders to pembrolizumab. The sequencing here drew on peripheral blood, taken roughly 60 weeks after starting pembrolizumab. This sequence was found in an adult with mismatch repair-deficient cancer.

The CDR3 reads CASSLAGESAYEQYF. CDR3 DNA sequence: TGCGCCAGCAGCTTGGCCGGGGAGTCAGCCTACGAGCAGTACTTC. The chain couples TRBV5-1 to TRBJ2-7; D might be TRBD2 (5 bases). The germline CDR1 and CDR2 sequences are SGHRS and YFSETQ. V lost 0 bases and J 2 bases, leaving 12 bases between the germline ends. CDR3 size: 15 residues.